Presented here are 4 T cell receptor beta chains from one specimen sequenced in a study of shared clonotypes between healthy human individuals (dated by TCRdb to 2018 to 2021). Receptor amplification or capture employed the immunoSEQ multiplex PCR assay. Entries here come from immuneACCESS through TCRdb and include only in-frame sequences with V and J called. Some clones fail to appear in such tables; in the studies checked, an unresolved V gene covers under half of the shortfall, and the cause of the remainder is unknown. This sample lists roughly 1.4 million clones; just under 99% were detected once. The top ten constitute over 0.3% of the sample. Sequencing was done on a sample of naive CD4+ T cells sorted from blood. The sample's cell subset or site label, decoded: CD45RA+ positively selected. The receptors shown here come from a man aged 25-40 years in good health.

This chain uses TRBV15 with TRBJ2-3; TRBD2 matches 7 bases. This CDR3 has 15 residues. Germline V gene data show CDR1 as LNHNV and CDR2 as YYDKDF (reference sequence). The junction had 14 bases not matched to a gene; V was cut back by 0 bases and J by 14 bases. CDR3: CATSRDSQKGGRRYF. DNA for the CDR3: TGTGCCACCAGCAGAGATTCCCAAAAGGGCGGGAGACGGTATTTT.

This sequence joins TRBV15 and TRBJ2-1; 12 bases line up with TRBD2. The V segment lost 3 bases and the J segment 8 bases; nucleotides outside the gene matches: 11. Germline values: CDR1 LNHNV, CDR2 YYDKDF (reference sequence). The CDR3 contains 17 residues. CDR3 region: CATSSPIPSGRVDEQFF. In DNA, the CDR3 is TGTGCCACCAGCAGCCCGATTCCTAGCGGGAGGGTGGATGAGCAGTTCTTC.

The J gene is TRBJ2-7, the V gene TRBV27; D may be TRBD2 (5 bases). Trimming cost V 7 bases and J 3 bases, with 19 bases left between them. CDR3 length: 15 amino acids. Germline V gene lookup returns CDR1 MNHEY and CDR2 SMNVEV (reference sequence). The DNA of the CDR3 is TGTGCCAGCACACCGAACCCGGGATTTCTCTACGAGCAGTACTTC. Protein: CASTPNPGFLYEQYF.

The chain links TRBV6-5 to TRBJ2-3; D uncertain. Germline values: CDR1 MNHEY, CDR2 SVGAGI. The CDR3 is 15 residues long. The V end lost 6 bases, the J end lost 0 bases, and 13 bases lay between the germline ends. The CDR3 DNA follows: TGTGCCAGCAGCCCCTCAGACTGGAGCACAGATACGCAGTATTTT. It translates to CASSPSDWSTDTQYF.